Described below is a single T cell receptor beta chain sequence and its context. The antigen remains undetermined. This sample is drawn from a study of long-term antiretroviral therapy in people with HIV. Study observations and caveats: Across all time points, the repertoire was dominated by clones that expanded before ART. Once patients were on ART, diversity went higher but still fell short of transplant donor controls.

Germline V lookup: CDR1 LNHDA, CDR2 SQIVND (reference sequence). After removal of 7 bases from V and 8 bases from J, the junction contained 19 bases not matched to a gene. CDR3 length: 17 amino acids. At the survey level, the v3.0 immunoSEQ assay was run. The assay was immunoSEQ multiplex PCR, and TCRdb's table has in-frame clones only and misses some. The sample has 20,000 or so clones; around 84% are singletons. This chain joins TRBV19 and TRBJ1-4; 7 bases are a match to TRBD1. The sequences come from unsorted PBMCs, collected 4.4 years after starting antiretroviral therapy. The TCR originated in a man under 40 with HIV. The CDR3 DNA sequence: TGTGCCAGTACCTCCCTTTACGGACAGGCTGGTGGAGAAAAACTGTTTTTT. Its translation: CASTSLYGQAGGEKLFF.